One sample yielded the 14 T cell receptor beta chains listed below, sequenced in a study of response to subunit inactivated influenza vaccine. TCRdb processed the RT-PCR reads anew with MiXCR; each CDR3 protein has one entry. Of a few hundred thousand distinct CDR3 sequences listed, 12% are singletons. Here the sequenced sample was non-naive T cells sorted from PBMCs, taken around 14 days before vaccination. Every receptor here comes from a man aged 50 to 60 who received an inactivated influenza vaccine.

A note on this clonotype: Given a much more abundant clone one base away, this may be a read error. The rearrangement uses TRBV6-1 and TRBJ2-1; 8 nucleotides agree with TRBD1. Germline V gene sequence: CDR1 MNHNS, CDR2 SASEGT. This CDR3 spans 15 amino acids. V was clipped by 6 bases and J by 11 bases; unmatched bases: 15. CDR3 nucleotides: TGTGCCAGCAGGGGACAGGTACGGCTTACGACGAAGCAGTTCTTC. Its protein product is CASRGQVRLTTKQFF.

This clonotype was counted at least ten times. The chain joins TRBV11-2 to TRBJ1-2, with D possibly matching TRBD1 (6 bases). CDR1 SGHAT and CDR2 FQNNGV come from the germline V gene. The CDR3 loop spans 14 amino acids. V gave up 0 bases and J gave up 6 bases, with 11 bases separating them. CDR3 sequence reads: CASSLDPGGHGYTF. For the CDR3, the DNA is TGTGCCAGCAGCTTAGATCCGGGGGGCCATGGCTACACCTTC.

This clonotype came up a few times. The rearrangement uses TRBV12-3 or TRBV12-4 and TRBJ1-5; 12 positions agree with TRBD1. This CDR3 has 15 residues. V gave up 4 bases and J gave up 6 bases; unmatched junction bases: 4. The CDR3 DNA reads TGTGCCAGCAGTTCGGGGGACAGGGGGCGTCAGCCCCAGCATTTT. This gives the protein CASSSGDRGRQPQHF.

This clonotype turned up a few times. V is TRBV20-1 and J is TRBJ2-7, with D possibly being TRBD1 (5 bases). This CDR3 is 14 amino acids long. V was shortened by 6 bases and J by 2 bases, with 17 bases between the two germline ends. Germline lookup yields CDR1 DFQATT and CDR2 SNEGSKA (reference sequence). DNA for the CDR3: TGCAGTGCAAGGGGTCAGGGTCGTCCCTACGAGCAGTACTTC. Encoded protein: CSARGQGRPYEQYF.

This chain joins TRBV7-2 and TRBJ2-7; D is undetermined. The CDR3 totals 11 residues. Germline values: CDR1 SGHTA, CDR2 FQGNSA. Trimming cost V 4 bases and J 7 bases, with 8 bases left between them. The DNA of the CDR3 is TGTGCCAGCAGCTCATCCTTAGAGCAGTACTTC. It yields the protein CASSSSLEQYF. The full variable domain, completed using reference TRBV7-2 and TRBJ2-7, is GAGVSQSPSNKVTEKGKDVELRCDPISGHTALYWYRQSLGQGLEFLIYFQGNSAPDKSGLPSDRFSAERTGGSVSTLTIQRTQQEDSAVYLCASSSSLEQYFGPGTRLTVT.

This rearrangement joins TRBV4-1 to TRBJ2-5; either TRBD1 or TRBD2 may fit D (6 bases each). Germline V lookup: CDR1 MGHRA, CDR2 YSYEKL. The germline V and J ends were trimmed by 4 bases and 1 base, with 16 bases remaining between them. The length of the CDR3 is 16 residues. CDR3 DNA: TGCGCCAGCAGCCCGTCGAACTGGGGGGCCCAAGAGACCCAGTACTTC. It specifies CASSPSNWGAQETQYF.

V and J are TRBV15 and TRBJ2-1, with TRBD2 matching 9 bases. CDR3 length: 18 amino acids. The germline gives CDR1 LNHNV, CDR2 YYDKDF (reference sequence). J gave up 2 bases and V 3 bases, and 11 bases lay outside the gene matches. The chain's CDR3 is CATSSTILGGGAYNEQFF. The CDR3 DNA reads as TGTGCCACCAGCAGCACCATTTTGGGCGGGGGGGCCTACAATGAGCAGTTCTTC.

This clonotype has ten or more counts. The genes are TRBV6-5 and TRBJ2-2; a weak D match, TRBD2 (5 bases). The CDR3 consists of 15 residues. With 2 bases removed from V and 3 bases from J, the gap between germline ends came to 10 bases. CDR1 and CDR2 from the germline V gene are MNHEY and SVGAGI. CDR3 amino acids: CASSYTRGYTGELFF. For the CDR3, the DNA is TGTGCCAGCAGTTACACTCGAGGGTACACCGGGGAGCTGTTTTTT.

The V call is TRBV6-6, the J call TRBJ1-1; the D is unclear. CDR3 size: 13 residues. Germline-derived CDR1 and CDR2 are MNHNY and SVGAGI (reference sequence). The V and J ends lost 8 bases and 6 bases respectively, with 16 bases between them. The CDR3 sequence is CASSRGAYPEAFF. CDR3 DNA: TGTGCCAGCTCCCGAGGTGCCTATCCTGAAGCTTTCTTT.

This clonotype was observed at least ten times. The V gene is TRBV15, the J gene TRBJ2-3; 10 nucleotides match TRBD1. The CDR3 runs 14 residues. V lost 3 bases, J lost 3 bases, and 0 bases stayed unmatched. Germline-derived CDR1 and CDR2 are LNHNV and YYDKDF (reference sequence). The CDR3 region has the DNA TGTGCCACCAGCAGGGGACAGGGGACAGATACGCAGTATTTT. Protein product: CATSRGQGTDTQYF.

This clonotype was counted ten times or more. The V call is TRBV5-1, the J call TRBJ2-4, with D possibly TRBD2 on 6 matching bases. Germline values: CDR1 SGHRS, CDR2 YFSETQ. Between the trimmed V and J ends, which lost 4 bases and 3 bases, there was a span of 17 bases. The CDR3 loop spans 16 amino acids. The CDR3 spells CASSTGVGRGKNIQYF. The CDR3 nucleotides are TGCGCCAGCAGCACGGGGGTTGGGAGAGGCAAAAACATTCAGTACTTC.

This clonotype was counted many times. This chain joins TRBV27 and TRBJ2-1; 11 bases match TRBD2. The CDR3 consists of 17 residues. Germline CDR1 reads MNHEY; CDR2 reads SMNVEV (reference sequence). The V and J ends lost 5 bases and 5 bases, in that order; junction bases with no gene match: 11. CDR3 sequence (DNA): TGTGCCAGCAGTCCCCGAATAGCGGGAGGGCATAACAATGAGCAGTTCTTC. It is translated as CASSPRIAGGHNNEQFF.

This clonotype was seen ten or more times. The CDR3 region has the DNA TGCAGCGCAGGGACAGGGGGGATCGGATCACCCCTCCACTTT. It encodes CSAGTGGIGSPLHF. The gene calls are TRBV29-1 and TRBJ1-6, with 11 bases matching TRBD1. J gave up 10 bases and V 7 bases, and 9 bases lay outside the gene matches. CDR1 SQVTM and CDR2 ANQGSEA come from the germline V gene. The CDR3 contains 14 residues.

The J gene is TRBJ1-2, the V gene TRBV11-1; TRBD1 matches 8 bases. Germline-derived CDR1 and CDR2 are SGHAT and FQDESV (reference sequence). With 2 bases clipped from V and 7 bases from J, the junction kept 3 bases outside the gene matches. The CDR3 runs to 13 residues. The CDR3 DNA follows: TGTGCCAGCAGCTTACAGGGGGCCTCTGGCTACACCTTC. Encoded protein: CASSLQGASGYTF.